Each of the 19 T cell receptor beta chains below was sequenced from the same sample in a study of T cells in Graves' hyperthyroidism and ophthalmopathy. Amplified TCR beta CDR3 regions came from RNA transcripts. RT-PCR in the first round (using the HTBI primer set) targeted the TCR CDR3. TCRdb passed the multiplex PCR reads through MiXCR, listing each CDR3 protein once. The repertoire holds more than 100,000 distinct CDR3 sequences, with around 50% as singletons. Sequenced material: blood. These receptors were collected from a middle-aged man with Graves' hyperthyroidism.

This clonotype occurred a few times. This chain links TRBV30 with TRBJ1-6; D unclear. Deletions cut 4 bases from V and 7 bases from J, with 20 bases between. There are 16 residues in the CDR3. Germline CDR1 GTSNPN, CDR2 SVGIG (reference sequence). CDR3 sequence: CAWTNGRLRTNSPLHF. In DNA form, the CDR3 reads TGTGCCTGGACAAACGGAAGGCTTCGGACGAATTCACCCCTCCACTTT. Supplemented by reference TRBV30 and TRBJ1-6, the full variable domain reads SQTIHQWPATLVQPVGSPLSLECTVEGTSNPNLYWYRQAAGRGLQLLFYSVGIGQISSEVPQNLSASRPQDRQFILSSKKLLLSDSGFYLCAWTNGRLRTNSPLHFGNGTRLTVT.

This clonotype was counted ten times or more. The rearrangement uses TRBV5-4 and TRBJ2-3, with a weak D call TRBD2 (6 bases). The CDR3 has 14 residues. V shed 4 bases and J shed 3 bases, with 12 bases lying between them. The germline V gene has CDR1 SGHNT and CDR2 YYREEE (reference sequence). The CDR3 is CASSPGGRTDTQYF. In DNA form, the CDR3 reads TGTGCCAGCAGCCCCGGGGGTCGGACAGATACGCAGTATTTT.

There are many counts of this clonotype. The rearrangement joins TRBV7-9 to TRBJ1-3; the D is unclear. The V gene lost 5 bases and the J gene lost 4 bases, with 12 bases spanning the gap. The V gene's germline CDR1 is SEHNR and CDR2 FQNEAQ (reference sequence). The CDR3 is made up of 14 amino acids. The CDR3, as DNA: TGTGCCAGCAGCCCCCGACCCGCCGGAAACACCATATATTTT. Its protein is CASSPRPAGNTIYF.

This clonotype was counted only a few times. The rearrangement uses TRBV11-2 and TRBJ2-7, with 11 positions matching TRBD2. Germline V CDR1 and CDR2: SGHAT, FQNNGV. The CDR3 sequence is 16 residues long. Germline trimming cut 6 bases from V and 0 bases from J; bases unmatched to any gene: 7. As DNA, the CDR3 is TGTGCCAGCAGTCAGGGACTAGCGGACCACTCCTACGAGCAGTACTTC. Translation gives CASSQGLADHSYEQYF.

The chain combines TRBV7-9 with TRBJ2-4; 7 bases map to TRBD2. CDR1 and CDR2 (germline): SEHNR, FQNEAQ (reference sequence). The CDR3 length is 11 residues. The V segment lost 10 bases and the J segment 12 bases; nucleotides outside the gene matches: 9. The CDR3 loop reads CATGGNSNQYF. The CDR3 DNA follows: TGTGCCACCGGGGGGAATAGCAATCAGTACTTC. Together with reference TRBV7-9 and TRBJ2-4, the CDR3 gives the full variable domain: DTGVSQNPRHKITKRGQNVTFRCDPISEHNRLYWYRQTLGQGPEFLTYFQNEAQLEKSRLLSDRFSAERPKGSFSTLEIQRTEQGDSAMYLCATGGNSNQYFGAGTRLSVL.

The sample holds a few counts of this clonotype. Since a much larger clone is just one base distant, this may be a read error. The genes are TRBV20-1 and TRBJ2-7; D not certain. Looked up from germline, CDR1 is DFQATT and CDR2 is SNEGSKA (reference sequence). The CDR3 loop spans 14 amino acids. CDR3 bases: TGCAGTGCCGGACCCCGGGCGCTCTCCTGCGAGCAGTACTTC. Translating gives CSAGPRALSCEQYF.

V and J are TRBV7-9 and TRBJ2-7, with TRBD1 matching over 7 bases. This CDR3 comprises 15 residues. Germline V gene data show CDR1 as SEHNR and CDR2 as FQNEAQ (reference sequence). Germline trimming cut 1 base from V and 3 bases from J; bases unmatched to any gene: 6. The DNA for the CDR3 is TGTGCCAGCAGCTTAGGGATGGCAGGGGGCTACGAGCAGTACTTC. Amino acid sequence: CASSLGMAGGYEQYF.

This clonotype has a count of ten or more. This chain connects TRBV20-1 to TRBJ1-1; D unclear. The CDR3 totals 11 residues. CDR1 and CDR2 from the germline V gene are DFQATT and SNEGSKA (reference sequence). V was trimmed by 6 bases and J by 6 bases, leaving 11 bases between them. CDR3 sequence: CSAAFAAEAFF. In DNA, the CDR3 is TGCAGTGCCGCATTCGCAGCTGAAGCTTTCTTT.

The rearrangement joins TRBV28 to TRBJ2-1; 7 nucleotides align to TRBD2. Germline V gives CDR1 MDHEN, CDR2 SYDVKM. CDR3 length: 14 residues. Germline trimming cut 6 bases from V and 1 base from J; bases unmatched to any gene: 3. CDR3 DNA sequence: TGTGCCAGCAGGGGGGGGGTTTCCTACAATGAGCAGTTCTTC. As protein: CASRGGVSYNEQFF.

This clonotype was counted at least ten times. This chain connects TRBV5-4 to TRBJ2-6; perhaps TRBD1 as D (6 bases). The CDR3 has 18 amino acids. The germline V gene encodes CDR1 SGHNT and CDR2 YYREEE (reference sequence). V was pared by 4 bases and J by 1 base, with 18 bases between. The chain's CDR3 is CASSHWTALSSGANVLTF. CDR3 in DNA: TGTGCCAGCAGCCACTGGACAGCCCTCTCTTCTGGGGCCAACGTCCTGACTTTC.

This clonotype has ten or more counts. The chain uses TRBV6-6 and TRBJ2-7, with 9 nucleotides matching TRBD2. V gave up 2 bases and J gave up 2 bases; unmatched junction bases: 10. Germline CDR1 is MNHNY and CDR2 is SVGAGI (reference sequence). The CDR3 spans 17 residues. In nucleotides, the CDR3 is TGTGCCAGCAGTTACGTCTCAGGGGTAGCGGGGGCCTACGAGCAGTACTTC. Translation gives CASSYVSGVAGAYEQYF.

The chain joins TRBV5-1 to TRBJ1-2, with 9 bases lining up with TRBD1. From germline, CDR1 is SGHRS and CDR2 YFSETQ. This CDR3 has 13 residues. V shed 4 bases and J 8 bases; nucleotides not matched to a gene: 6. In nucleotides, the CDR3 is TGCGCCAGCAGCCAAACCGGGACAGGGGGCTACACCTTC. Translating gives CASSQTGTGGYTF.

With regard to this clonotype: A much larger clone differs by one base, so this may be a read error. This chain uses TRBV2 with TRBJ2-7; a weak D match, TRBD1 (6 bases). The CDR3 has 14 residues. CDR1 is SNHLY, CDR2 FYNNEI, per germline. The CDR3 sequence is CAGSLWGQRHEQYF. The CDR3, as DNA: TGTGCCGGCAGTTTGTGGGGGCAGCGCCACGAGCAGTACTTC.

The chain uses TRBV29-1 and TRBJ2-7, with D hard to call. Trimming cost V 8 bases and J 2 bases, with 13 bases left between them. The V gene's germline CDR1 is SQVTM and CDR2 ANQGSEA. CDR3 length equals 12 residues. DNA of the CDR3: TGCAGCCAAGTGGACGGTACCTACGAGCAGTACTTC. Its protein is CSQVDGTYEQYF.

CDR3 in amino acids: CASEAGDRWQPPQHF. Written as DNA, the CDR3 is TGTGCCAGCGAAGCAGGGGACAGGTGGCAACCGCCCCAGCATTTT. The chain couples TRBV11-3 to TRBJ1-5; 8 nucleotides line up with TRBD1. Germline CDR1 is SGHNT and CDR2 is YENEEA. There are 15 residues in the CDR3. The junction had 15 bases not matched to a gene; V was cut back by 8 bases and J by 9 bases. Together with reference TRBV11-3 and TRBJ1-5, the CDR3 gives the full variable domain: EAGVVQSPRYKIIEKKQPVAFWCNPISGHNTLYWYLQNLGQGPELLIRYENEEAVDDSQLPKDRFSAERLKGVDSTLKIQPAELGDSAVYLCASEAGDRWQPPQHFGDGTRLSIL.

Comments on this clonotype: This CDR3 fails to terminate in the conserved phenylalanine or tryptophan, so it likely reflects a read error. The DNA is omitted, as the CDR3 cannot be located on it reliably, and the CDR3 follows TCRdb's listing. The genes are TRBV10-3 and TRBJ1-1; the DNA was not used to check the table's D call, TRBD1. The CDR3 sequence runs 11 residues, both termini included. Per the germline V gene, CDR1 is ENHRY and CDR2 is SYGVKD. CDR3 sequence reads: CAIAGAGKVNS.

The table lists this clonotype with a few counts. The chain is built from TRBV6-2 or TRBV6-3 and TRBJ2-5; 7 nucleotides agree with TRBD1. This CDR3 spans 14 amino acids. Germline-derived CDR1 and CDR2 are MNHEY and SVGEGT. Trimming took 6 bases from V and 7 from J; bases not matched to a gene: 11. The CDR3 here is CASSPSGGAWTQYF. The DNA of the CDR3 is TGTGCCAGCAGCCCCTCAGGGGGTGCCTGGACCCAGTACTTC.

This clonotype was detected ten times or more. This chain connects TRBV13 to TRBJ2-3, with no clear D. Germline lookup yields CDR1 PRHDT and CDR2 FYEKMQ (reference sequence). V was clipped by 4 bases and J by 5 bases, with 16 bases between them. CDR3 length: 15 residues. The CDR3 nucleotides are TGTGCCAGCAGCTGGCCGGGTTCTTTAGGAGATACGCAGTATTTT. It yields the protein CASSWPGSLGDTQYF.

This clonotype came up a few times. Just one base apart from a much larger clone, this may be a read error. The rearrangement uses TRBV20-1 and TRBJ2-3, with 11 bases aligning to TRBD2. The CDR3 has 16 residues. CDR1 and CDR2 from the germline V gene are DFQATT and SNEGSKA (reference sequence). In DNA, the CDR3 is TGCAGTCCGTCCCAGGTAGCGGGGGGGCCTACAGGTACGCAGTATTTT. It translates to CSPSQVAGGPTGTQYF.